The subject of this entry is one TCR beta chain. The CDR3 is made up of 13 amino acids. Trimming left V 5 bases short and J 5 bases short, with 12 bases between. The germline CDR1 and CDR2 sequences are SGHTA and FQGNSA. These data are taken from a study of T cell changes during pregnancy in multiple sclerosis. Libraries were prepared by immunoSEQ multiplex PCR; TCRdb keeps only in-frame clonotypes and omits some of them. The repertoire holds tens of thousands of clones, with under 95% as singletons. The chain couples TRBV7-2 to TRBJ2-5; tentative D call: TRBD2 (6 bases). Sequences were derived from peripheral blood, sampled in the second trimester of pregnancy. The source is a female donor with multiple sclerosis, enrolled in a pregnancy study. CDR3: CASSATREETQYF. In DNA, the CDR3 is TGTGCCAGCAGCGCGACTAGGGAGGAGACCCAGTACTTC.